The 24 T cell receptor beta chains below come from one sample, sequenced in a study of blood T cells in healthy people across ages. A sample-barcoded 5' primer and a J-beta primer mix were used in a second PCR of about 6 to 11 cycles. TCRdb fed the 5' RACE reads into MiXCR, producing one record per CDR3 protein. The table includes around 1,000,000 distinct CDR3 sequences, more than 30% detected once. Input material: blood. The receptors here all came from a man between 18 and 29 years old in good health.

The chain is built from TRBV7-2 and TRBJ2-1, with TRBD1 matching over 9 bases. The V gene end was trimmed by 1 base and the J gene end by 9 bases; junction bases not matched to a gene: 10. The CDR3 runs to 16 residues. The germline CDR1 and CDR2 sequences are SGHTA and FQGNSA. The CDR3 is CASSLGGQGKNGEQFF. The CDR3 DNA reads TGTGCCAGCAGCTTAGGGGGACAGGGTAAGAACGGTGAGCAGTTCTTC.

This rearrangement joins TRBV7-2 to TRBJ1-2; maybe TRBD1 (6 bases). Trimming stripped 3 bases from V and 8 bases from J, with 19 bases between. There are 15 residues in the CDR3. Germline CDR1 reads SGHTA; CDR2 reads FQGNSA. The CDR3, as DNA: TGTGCCAGCAGCTTTACCTCCGGGACAACGAGAGGCTACACCTTC. The encoded protein is CASSFTSGTTRGYTF.

The J gene is TRBJ1-4, the V gene TRBV14; 12 nucleotides align to TRBD1. CDR1 is SGHDN and CDR2 is FVKESK in the germline V gene. The ends lost 7 bases at V and 7 bases at J; junction bases unmatched: 13. This CDR3 is 17 amino acids long. The CDR3 DNA reads TGTGCCAGCAACGCCGGGACAGGGGGCGTTCGTAGTGAAAAACTGTTTTTT. Translating it yields CASNAGTGGVRSEKLFF.

The chain is built from TRBV6-5 and TRBJ2-2, with D perhaps TRBD2 (6 bases). Germline V gives CDR1 MNHEY, CDR2 SVGAGI. Trimming removed 6 bases at V and 6 bases at J, with 17 bases between. The CDR3 sequence is 15 residues long. The DNA for the CDR3 is TGTGCCAGCAGCCTGTTTTTTTCGGGGGCCGGGGAGCTGTTTTTT. It translates to CASSLFFSGAGELFF.

This clonotype was detected a few times. V and J are TRBV27 and TRBJ2-5, with D possibly matching TRBD2 (6 bases). This CDR3 spans 14 amino acids. Germline CDR1 is MNHEY and CDR2 is SMNVEV (reference sequence). The V end lost 3 bases, the J end lost 11 bases, and 19 bases lay between the germline ends. The CDR3 loop is CASSFWTTYNEQYF. CDR3 DNA sequence: TGTGCCAGCAGTTTCTGGACTACGTACAATGAGCAGTACTTC.

The V and J genes are TRBV29-1 and TRBJ1-1; 8 nucleotides match TRBD1. Per germline, CDR1 SQVTM and CDR2 ANQGSEA. The CDR3 extends over 13 amino acids. V lost 6 bases to trimming and J lost 7 bases; unmatched junction nucleotides: 10. The CDR3 here is CSVRITGGGEAFF. The DNA for the CDR3 is TGCAGCGTGAGGATCACAGGGGGAGGTGAAGCTTTCTTT.

The chain recombines TRBV28 with TRBJ2-7, with a tentative D call TRBD1 (6 bases). The V gene lost 9 bases and the J gene lost 0 bases, with 24 bases spanning the gap. The germline V gene encodes CDR1 MDHEN and CDR2 SYDVKM. The CDR3 contains 17 residues. The CDR3 region is CASSGTGTETYSYEQYF. The CDR3 bases are TGTGCCAGTAGTGGAACAGGGACCGAGACCTACTCCTACGAGCAGTACTTC.

The sample holds a few counts of this clonotype. The chain employs TRBV18 and TRBJ1-5, with 9 bases matching TRBD1. The CDR3 loop spans 17 amino acids. Germline V gene lookup returns CDR1 KGHSH and CDR2 LQKENI. Losses at the gene ends were 2 bases for V and 3 bases for J; bases not matched to a gene: 8. DNA for the CDR3: TGTGCCAGCTCACCAATAGTCGGACAGGGGTTCAATCAGCCCCAGCATTTT. Protein product: CASSPIVGQGFNQPQHF.

The chain uses TRBV5-5 and TRBJ2-1; TRBD2 agrees at 7 bases. The V and J ends lost 3 bases and 10 bases, in that order; junction bases with no gene match: 10. The CDR3 totals 14 residues. The germline CDR1 and CDR2 sequences are SGHKS and YYEKEE (reference sequence). In DNA, the CDR3 is TGTGCCAGCAGCTCCGGGACTACTTCCCTAGAGCAGTTCTTC. Protein product: CASSSGTTSLEQFF. Filled out from reference TRBV5-5 and TRBJ2-1, the complete variable domain reads DAGVTQSPTHLIKTRGQQVTLRCSPISGHKSVSWYQQVLGQGPQFIFQYYEKEERGRGNFPDRFSARQFPNYSSELNVNALLLGDSALYLCASSSGTTSLEQFFGPGTRLTVL.

This clonotype was detected once. The chain employs TRBV11-1 and TRBJ2-1; 9 bases are shared with TRBD1. The CDR3 is 15 amino acids. Per germline, CDR1 SGHAT and CDR2 FQDESV (reference sequence). V was clipped by 2 bases and J by 3 bases; unmatched bases: 2. DNA of the CDR3: TGTGCCAGCAGCTTATGGACAGGGGACTACAATGAGCAGTTCTTC. Translating gives CASSLWTGDYNEQFF.

This clonotype was detected a few times. This chain links TRBV4-3 with TRBJ1-5; D is unresolved. Germline-derived CDR1 and CDR2 are LGHNA and YSLEER. V lost 0 bases and J 4 bases, leaving 10 bases between the germline ends. There are 15 residues in the CDR3. CDR3 coding DNA: TGCGCCAGCAGCCAAGATCTGTTCAGAAATCAGCCCCAGCATTTT. Translation gives CASSQDLFRNQPQHF.

The chain is built from TRBV6-2 or TRBV6-3 and TRBJ2-7; D not certain. V lost 5 bases and J 7 bases, leaving 24 bases between the germline ends. This CDR3 contains 16 residues. Per the germline V gene, CDR1 is MNHEY and CDR2 is SVGEGT. The CDR3 sequence is CASSTVRASIVDEQYF. The CDR3 DNA reads as TGTGCCAGCAGTACCGTACGTGCCTCCATTGTCGATGAGCAGTACTTC.

The chain carries TRBV6-5 and TRBJ2-1; D is unresolved. Germline values: CDR1 MNHEY, CDR2 SVGAGI. V was clipped by 0 bases and J by 6 bases, with 3 bases between them. The CDR3 totals 12 residues. CDR3 nucleotide sequence: TGTGCCAGCAGTTACTCCCTCAATGAGCAGTTCTTC. As protein: CASSYSLNEQFF.

V usage is TRBV7-2 and J usage is TRBJ2-1; D might be TRBD2 (6 bases). Germline assignment: CDR1 SGHTA and CDR2 FQGNSA. This CDR3 comprises 16 residues. V was clipped by 5 bases and J by 2 bases, with 16 bases between them. This chain's CDR3 is CASSHRRAGTYNEQFF. The CDR3 DNA reads TGTGCCAGCAGCCATCGCCGCGCGGGGACCTACAATGAGCAGTTCTTC.

This clonotype was counted only a few times. The J gene is TRBJ2-2, the V gene TRBV6-5, with D hard to call. This CDR3 is 12 amino acids long. Germline V gives CDR1 MNHEY, CDR2 SVGAGI. Trimming cost V 6 bases and J 5 bases, with 7 bases left between them. The CDR3 is CASSRITGELFF. DNA for the CDR3: TGTGCCAGCAGCCGAATTACCGGGGAGCTGTTTTTT.

The table lists this clonotype with a few counts. The CDR3 here is CSPGQGSEYNSPLHF. The CDR3 DNA follows: TGCAGTCCTGGACAGGGTTCGGAGTATAATTCACCCCTCCACTTT. The gene calls are TRBV20-1 and TRBJ1-6; TRBD1 aligns across 8 bases. V gave up 8 bases and J gave up 4 bases; unmatched junction bases: 10. The length of the CDR3 is 15 residues. From germline, CDR1 is DFQATT and CDR2 SNEGSKA (reference sequence).

This clonotype was observed a few times. This chain uses TRBV6-1 with TRBJ1-2; D not certain. This CDR3 is 18 amino acids long. Germline V lookup: CDR1 MNHNS, CDR2 SASEGT. Trimming stripped 1 base from V and 4 bases from J, with 22 bases between. The CDR3 reads CASSEVVEWAEKTYGYTF. The CDR3 nucleotides read TGTGCCAGCAGTGAAGTGGTAGAATGGGCAGAGAAAACCTATGGCTACACCTTC.

The rearrangement links TRBV6-1 to TRBJ1-1; D might be TRBD1 (5 bases). Trimming took 1 base from V and 0 from J, leaving 15 bases between them. Germline lookup yields CDR1 MNHNS and CDR2 SASEGT. The CDR3 has 17 amino acids. The CDR3 sequence: CASSEVRGRTLNTEAFF. The CDR3 DNA reads TGTGCCAGCAGTGAAGTCCGGGGCAGAACACTGAACACTGAAGCTTTCTTT.

The gene calls are TRBV4-1 and TRBJ2-1; the D gene is possibly TRBD1 (6 bases). CDR3 length: 14 residues. V was cut by 4 bases and J by 5 bases, with 12 bases left in between. Germline V gene data show CDR1 as MGHRA and CDR2 as YSYEKL. CDR3 loop: CASSRETGDNEQFF. For the CDR3, the DNA is TGCGCCAGCAGCCGAGAGACAGGCGACAATGAGCAGTTCTTC.

In regard to this clonotype: The junction departs from the called germline gene at one end, perhaps through a read error. This sequence joins TRBV5-1 and TRBJ2-1; 7 bases are shared with TRBD1. From germline, CDR1 is SGHRS and CDR2 YFSETQ. This CDR3 comprises 14 residues. The CDR3 DNA reads as TGCACCAGCAGCTTGGCCACAGGGGCCAATGAGCAGTTCTTC. Protein sequence: CTSSLATGANEQFF.

In the case of this clonotype: This sequence may be a read error, since a much larger clone differs from it by one base. Without the conserved terminal phenylalanine or tryptophan, this CDR3 likely stems from a read error. This chain uses TRBV6-5 with TRBJ2-7, with D hard to call. CDR3 length equals 11 residues. The V gene's germline CDR1 is MNHEY and CDR2 SVGAGI. Trimming took 2 bases from V and 3 from J, leaving 2 bases between them. In DNA form, the CDR3 reads TGTGCCAGCAGTTACGACTACGAGCAGTACTGC. This codes for CASSYDYEQYC.

In this sample, this clonotype turned up a few times. The genes are TRBV20-1 and TRBJ1-3; D call uncertain. V was clipped by 6 bases and J by 0 bases, with 15 bases between them. CDR3 length equals 15 residues. Germline values: CDR1 DFQATT, CDR2 SNEGSKA (reference sequence). The CDR3 loop reads CSAARQESSGNTIYF. The CDR3 DNA reads as TGCAGTGCCGCCAGGCAGGAAAGCTCTGGAAACACCATATATTTT.

The chain links TRBV3-1 to TRBJ2-1, with D maybe TRBD2 (5 bases). The V and J ends lost 2 bases and 8 bases respectively, with 19 bases between them. The germline V gene has CDR1 LGHDT and CDR2 YNNKEL (reference sequence). The CDR3 loop spans 16 amino acids. The CDR3 DNA sequence: TGTGCCAGCAGCCAACCAAAGAACCTAGCCTTCGATGAGCAGTTCTTC. As protein: CASSQPKNLAFDEQFF.

CDR3 sequence: CASSVKPGGLAGGADTQYF. The CDR3 DNA follows: TGTGCCAGCAGCGTAAAACCCGGAGGGCTAGCGGGGGGGGCAGATACGCAGTATTTT. V gene TRBV9 combines with J gene TRBJ2-3; 12 nucleotides match TRBD2. Germline CDR1 SGDLS, CDR2 YYNGEE. V dropped 1 base and J dropped 4; count of bases not matched to a gene: 13. The CDR3 has 19 amino acids.